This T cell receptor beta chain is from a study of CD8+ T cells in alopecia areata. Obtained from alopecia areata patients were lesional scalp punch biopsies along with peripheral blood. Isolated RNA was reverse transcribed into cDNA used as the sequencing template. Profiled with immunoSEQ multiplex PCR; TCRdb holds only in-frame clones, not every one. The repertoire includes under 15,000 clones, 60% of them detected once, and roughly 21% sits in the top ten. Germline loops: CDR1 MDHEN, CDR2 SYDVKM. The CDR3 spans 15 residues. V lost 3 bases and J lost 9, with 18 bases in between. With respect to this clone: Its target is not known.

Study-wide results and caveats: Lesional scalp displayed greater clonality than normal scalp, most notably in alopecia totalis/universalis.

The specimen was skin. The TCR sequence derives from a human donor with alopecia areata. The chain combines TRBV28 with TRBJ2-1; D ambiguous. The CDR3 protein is CASSFDGVTVTEQFF. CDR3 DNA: TGTGCCAGCAGTTTCGATGGGGTCACAGTAACTGAGCAGTTCTTC.